Shown below are 25 T cell receptor beta chains from a single sample sequenced in a study of blood T cell repertoires in COVID-19. Measured with immunoSEQ multiplex PCR; TCRdb has only the in-frame clones, and not every one. Altogether fewer than 300,000 clones are present, around 78% being singletons, with the ten largest covering around 2.5%. Material: peripheral blood. The source of these receptors is a woman in her 70s with active or convalescent COVID-19.

This rearrangement joins TRBV4-1 to TRBJ1-5; D is unresolved. CDR3 length: 20 residues. Between the trimmed V and J ends, which lost 0 bases and 0 bases, there was a span of 21 bases. The germline V gene has CDR1 MGHRA and CDR2 YSYEKL. The CDR3 is CASSQEGHPGVDYSNQPQHF. The DNA for the CDR3 is TGCGCCAGCAGCCAAGAAGGGCATCCAGGAGTCGACTATAGCAATCAGCCCCAGCATTTT.

The rearrangement links TRBV7-7 to TRBJ2-3; 7 bases are shared with TRBD2. V dropped 5 bases and J dropped 0; count of bases not matched to a gene: 8. The CDR3 has 16 amino acids. Germline V lookup: CDR1 SSHAT, CDR2 FNYEAQ (reference sequence). This chain's CDR3 is CASSPNAGVSTDTQYF. CDR3 in DNA: TGTGCCAGCAGCCCCAACGCGGGGGTTAGCACAGATACGCAGTATTTT.

The chain has TRBV2 and TRBJ2-5, with a weak D call TRBD2 (6 bases). This CDR3 has 15 residues. Between the trimmed V and J ends, which lost 5 bases and 1 base, there was a span of 14 bases. Germline V CDR1 and CDR2: SNHLY, FYNNEI. CDR3 in amino acids: CASSPLATIQETQYF. CDR3 nucleotide sequence: TGTGCCAGCAGTCCCCTAGCGACTATCCAAGAGACCCAGTACTTC.

This clone was found once. The J gene is TRBJ2-1, the V gene TRBV7-2, with D possibly being TRBD1 (5 bases). This CDR3 has 16 amino acids. The germline gives CDR1 SGHTA, CDR2 FQGNSA. Trimming cost V 1 base and J 5 bases, with 15 bases left between them. In DNA, the CDR3 is TGTGCCAGCAGCTTAGTCACAGGCAATACGCACAATGAGCAGTTCTTC. The encoded protein is CASSLVTGNTHNEQFF.

V and J are TRBV25-1 and TRBJ1-1; TRBD1 might be the D (5 bases). This CDR3 has 16 residues. CDR1 and CDR2 (germline): MGHDK, SYGVNS. Between the trimmed V and J ends, which lost 1 base and 0 bases, there was a span of 12 bases. The CDR3 sequence is CASSESAGRLNTEAFF. Here the CDR3 DNA reads TGTGCCAGCAGTGAATCGGCGGGACGGCTGAACACTGAAGCTTTCTTT.

This rearrangement joins TRBV12-3 or TRBV12-4 to TRBJ1-6, with D tentatively TRBD1 (6 bases). The CDR3 is made up of 12 amino acids. V gave up 7 bases and J gave up 5 bases, with 6 bases separating them. The CDR3 coding sequence is TGTGCCAGCAACAGGGATAATTCACCCCTCCACTTT. Its translation: CASNRDNSPLHF.

The chain employs TRBV5-5 and TRBJ1-2; D remains unclear. V was trimmed by 4 bases and J by 4 bases, leaving 14 bases between them. This CDR3 region has 14 residues. Germline CDR1 and CDR2: SGHKS and YYEKEE (reference sequence). This CDR3 is CASSREGRSYGYTF. The CDR3 DNA follows: TGTGCCAGCAGCCGGGAAGGGAGAAGCTATGGCTACACCTTC.

The count of this clone is one. The rearrangement joins TRBV13 to TRBJ1-1, with 11 bases matching TRBD1. CDR1 PRHDT and CDR2 FYEKMQ come from the germline V gene (reference sequence). This CDR3 has 13 amino acids. Germline trimming cut 4 bases from V and 8 bases from J; bases unmatched to any gene: 3. The CDR3 DNA reads as TGTGCCAGCAGCTCGGACAGGGGGCTCGAAGCTTTCTTT. Translated, it gives CASSSDRGLEAFF.

This chain joins TRBV2 and TRBJ1-5; D remains ambiguous. Germline-derived CDR1 and CDR2 are SNHLY and FYNNEI. The CDR3 consists of 15 residues. Trimming shortened V by 4 bases and J by 2 bases, and 12 bases separated the two germline ends. The CDR3 DNA follows: TGTGCCAGCAGTGTAAGGCGAGCGGGCAATCAGCCCCAGCATTTT. Translating gives CASSVRRAGNQPQHF.

J is TRBJ2-7 and V is TRBV27; TRBD1 might be the D (5 bases). The length of the CDR3 is 13 residues. V was clipped by 5 bases and J by 3 bases, with 11 bases between them. Germline V gene sequence: CDR1 MNHEY, CDR2 SMNVEV (reference sequence). The CDR3 bases are TGTGCCAGCAGTCCCCGACAGAACTACGAGCAGTACTTC. Translated, it gives CASSPRQNYEQYF.

The genes are TRBV5-1 and TRBJ2-3, with 7 bases lining up with TRBD1. Germline-derived CDR1 and CDR2 are SGHRS and YFSETQ. V lost 3 bases, J lost 2 bases, and 3 bases stayed unmatched. The CDR3 sequence is 14 residues long. The CDR3 reads CASSSGQSTDTQYF. The CDR3 DNA reads TGCGCCAGCAGCTCGGGACAGTCCACAGATACGCAGTATTTT.

This clone was found a few times. The chain uses TRBV19 and TRBJ1-1; TRBD1 might be the D (5 bases). V was shortened by 6 bases and J by 0 bases, with 11 bases between the two germline ends. Per the germline V gene, CDR1 is LNHDA and CDR2 is SQIVND (reference sequence). This CDR3 is built from 14 residues. The CDR3 here is CASSPTVMNTEAFF. In nucleotides, the CDR3 is TGTGCCAGTAGCCCGACAGTAATGAACACTGAAGCTTTCTTT.

The chain recombines TRBV30 with TRBJ2-6, with D perhaps TRBD1 (5 bases). Germline-derived CDR1 and CDR2 are GTSNPN and SVGIG (reference sequence). The ends were cut back, 3 bases at V and 0 bases at J, with 12 bases in the middle. The CDR3 is 16 residues long. The CDR3 DNA sequence: TGTGCCTGGAGCGCTGACAGTTTCTCTGGGGCCAACGTCCTGACTTTC. This translates into CAWSADSFSGANVLTF.

This clone was picked up one time. The chain employs TRBV11-1 and TRBJ1-2; perhaps TRBD1 as D (5 bases). The CDR3 spans 12 residues. V dropped 4 bases and J dropped 5 bases, with 8 bases sitting between them. Germline V gives CDR1 SGHAT, CDR2 FQDESV (reference sequence). This CDR3 reads CASSSGLYGYTF. CDR3 nucleotide sequence: TGTGCCAGCAGCTCGGGACTTTATGGCTACACCTTC. Variable domain in full (rest from reference TRBV11-1 and TRBJ1-2): EAEVAQSPRYKITEKSQAVAFWCDPISGHATLYWYRQILGQGPELLVQFQDESVVDDSQLPKDRFSAERLKGVDSTLKIQPAELGDSAMYLCASSSGLYGYTFGSGTRLTVV.

The chain recombines TRBV4-3 with TRBJ2-3, with 9 nucleotides matching TRBD1. Germline V gene data show CDR1 as LGHNA and CDR2 as YSLEER. Trimming removed 0 bases from V and 10 bases from J; junction bases left unmatched: 2. CDR3 length: 13 amino acids. The CDR3 DNA is TGCGCCAGCAGCCAAGATACAGGGGGCGCGCAGTATTTT. This sequence encodes CASSQDTGGAQYF.

The V and J genes are TRBV2 and TRBJ1-1, with a possible D match to TRBD1 (5 bases). The V end was cut by 6 bases, the J end by 1 base, with 9 bases between. Germline CDR1 and CDR2: SNHLY and FYNNEI. This CDR3 contains 13 residues. DNA for the CDR3: TGTGCCAGCAGGCGGGACGGGAACACTGAAGCTTTCTTT. Protein product: CASRRDGNTEAFF.

This clone was observed a single time. The V gene is TRBV15, the J gene TRBJ1-5; D remains unclear. Germline loops: CDR1 LNHNV, CDR2 YYDKDF (reference sequence). The V gene lost 0 bases and the J gene lost 5 bases, with 11 bases spanning the gap. The length of the CDR3 is 15 residues. As DNA, the CDR3 is TGTGCCACCAGCAGAGATCGTAACAGCTATCAGCCCCAGCATTTT. It yields the protein CATSRDRNSYQPQHF.

The V and J genes are TRBV11-2 and TRBJ2-3; the match to TRBD2 covers 10 bases. Germline V gene sequence: CDR1 SGHAT, CDR2 FQNNGV. CDR3 length: 18 amino acids. The V segment lost 5 bases and the J segment 5 bases; nucleotides outside the gene matches: 16. The CDR3 spells CASSLYGASGSFLDTQYF. CDR3 in DNA: TGTGCCAGCAGCCTCTACGGGGCTAGCGGGAGCTTTCTAGATACGCAGTATTTT.

The chain carries TRBV7-2 and TRBJ1-3; TRBD1 agrees at 9 bases. The trim removed 4 bases at V and 8 bases at J, leaving 9 bases unmatched. The V gene's germline CDR1 is SGHTA and CDR2 FQGNSA. This CDR3 spans 15 amino acids. This chain's CDR3 is CASSSTGQGIHTIYF. Written as DNA, the CDR3 is TGTGCCAGCAGCTCTACGGGACAGGGTATCCACACCATATATTTT.

The rearrangement joins TRBV5-1 to TRBJ1-2; D is possibly TRBD1 (6 bases). This CDR3 has 14 residues. Germline CDR1 SGHRS, CDR2 YFSETQ. Trimming stripped 0 bases from V and 7 bases from J, with 13 bases between. The CDR3 nucleotides are TGCGCCAGCAGCTTGGACAGGGTGGAAGGTGGCTACACCTTC. It translates to CASSLDRVEGGYTF.

Here the CDR3 reads CATSPLRGTYLDGYTF. CDR3 in DNA: TGTGCCACCAGTCCCCTACGGGGGACCTACCTTGATGGCTACACCTTC. The chain has TRBV24-1 and TRBJ1-2; D is perhaps TRBD1 (5 bases). Trimming cost V 6 bases and J 6 bases, with 22 bases left between them. The CDR3 runs 16 residues. Looked up from germline, CDR1 is KGHDR and CDR2 is SFDVKD.

The chain recombines TRBV28 with TRBJ1-5; D is perhaps TRBD1 (6 bases). Per germline, CDR1 MDHEN and CDR2 SYDVKM. Trimming pared 9 bases from V and 6 bases from J, leaving 21 bases between. CDR3 length: 15 amino acids. The CDR3 spells CARRAAGAGSQPQHF. The DNA for the CDR3 is TGTGCCAGAAGAGCGGCGGGGGCGGGCAGTCAGCCCCAGCATTTT.

The CDR3 loop is CASSPSSGLSSGNTIYF. The CDR3 DNA reads TGTGCCAGCTCACCATCTTCCGGACTGAGCTCTGGAAACACCATATATTTT. The gene calls are TRBV18 and TRBJ1-3; D remains unclear. The CDR3 has 17 amino acids. Germline CDR1 is KGHSH and CDR2 is LQKENI. Between the trimmed V and J ends, which lost 2 bases and 0 bases, there was a span of 14 bases.

This chain links TRBV30 with TRBJ1-2; weak D call: TRBD1 (5 bases). CDR1 is GTSNPN and CDR2 is SVGIG in the germline V gene (reference sequence). The V gene lost 2 bases and the J gene lost 8 bases, with 21 bases spanning the gap. This CDR3 has 15 residues. DNA for the CDR3: TGTGCCTGGAGTCTACCCTATGGGGGGGTAAGCGGCTACACCTTC. Translated: CAWSLPYGGVSGYTF.

The chain links TRBV21-1 to TRBJ2-1; TRBD1 was called by the table and not checked on the DNA. TRBV21-1 constitutes a pseudogene. This CDR3 is built from 16 residues. In DNA, the CDR3 is TGTGCCAGCAGCAAACTTGAGACAGGGAGTTCCAATGAGCAGTTCTTC. It yields the protein CASSKLETGSSNEQFF.